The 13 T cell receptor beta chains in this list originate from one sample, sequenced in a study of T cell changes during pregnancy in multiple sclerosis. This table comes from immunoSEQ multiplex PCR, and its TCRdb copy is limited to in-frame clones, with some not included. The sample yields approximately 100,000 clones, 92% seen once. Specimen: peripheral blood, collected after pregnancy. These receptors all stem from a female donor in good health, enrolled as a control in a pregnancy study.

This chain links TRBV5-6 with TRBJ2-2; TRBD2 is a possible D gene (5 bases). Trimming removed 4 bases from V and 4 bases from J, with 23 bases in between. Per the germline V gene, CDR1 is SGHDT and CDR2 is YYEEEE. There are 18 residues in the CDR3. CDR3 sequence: CASSGAISSTGGTGELFF. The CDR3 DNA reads TGTGCCAGCAGCGGAGCCATCTCTAGCACGGGCGGCACCGGGGAGCTGTTTTTT.

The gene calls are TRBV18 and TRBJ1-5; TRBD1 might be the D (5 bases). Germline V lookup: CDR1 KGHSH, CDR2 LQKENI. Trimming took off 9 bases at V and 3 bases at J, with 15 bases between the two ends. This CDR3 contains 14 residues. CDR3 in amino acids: CASSKTDNNQPQHF. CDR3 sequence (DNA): TGTGCCAGTTCCAAGACGGACAACAATCAGCCCCAGCATTTT. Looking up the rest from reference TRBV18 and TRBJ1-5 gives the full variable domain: NAGVMQNPRHLVRRRGQEARLRCSPMKGHSHVYWYRQLPEEGLKFMVYLQKENIIDESGMPKERFSAEFPKEGPSILRIQQVVRGDSAAYFCASSKTDNNQPQHFGDGTRLSIL.

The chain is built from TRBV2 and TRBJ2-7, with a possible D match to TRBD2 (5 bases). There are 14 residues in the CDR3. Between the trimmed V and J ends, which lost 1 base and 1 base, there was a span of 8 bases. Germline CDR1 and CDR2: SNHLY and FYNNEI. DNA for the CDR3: TGTGCCAGCAGTGAAGGGACTTTTTCCTACGAGCAGTACTTC. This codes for CASSEGTFSYEQYF.

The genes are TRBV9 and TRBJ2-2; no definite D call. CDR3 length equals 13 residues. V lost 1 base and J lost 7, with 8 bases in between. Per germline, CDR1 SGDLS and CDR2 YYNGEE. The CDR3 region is CASSVRSFGELFF. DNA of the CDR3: TGTGCCAGCAGCGTAAGAAGCTTCGGGGAGCTGTTTTTT.

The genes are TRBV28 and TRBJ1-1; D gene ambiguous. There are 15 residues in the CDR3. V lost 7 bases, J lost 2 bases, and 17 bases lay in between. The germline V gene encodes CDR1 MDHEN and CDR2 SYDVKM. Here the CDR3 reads CASTIPGRGNTEAFF. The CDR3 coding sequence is TGTGCCAGCACCATCCCCGGGCGGGGTAACACTGAAGCTTTCTTT.

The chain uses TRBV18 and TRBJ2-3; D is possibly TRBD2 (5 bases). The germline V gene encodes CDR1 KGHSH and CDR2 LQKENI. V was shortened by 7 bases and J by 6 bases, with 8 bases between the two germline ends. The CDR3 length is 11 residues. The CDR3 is CASWRGDTQYF. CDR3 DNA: TGTGCCAGCTGGAGAGGGGATACGCAGTATTTT.

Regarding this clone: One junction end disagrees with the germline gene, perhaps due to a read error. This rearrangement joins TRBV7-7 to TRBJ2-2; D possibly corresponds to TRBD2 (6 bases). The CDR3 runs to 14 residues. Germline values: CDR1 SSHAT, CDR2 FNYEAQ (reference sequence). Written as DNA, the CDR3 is TGTGCTAGCAGGTCGGGGACTGTTACAGGGGAGCTGTTTTTT. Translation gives CASRSGTVTGELFF.

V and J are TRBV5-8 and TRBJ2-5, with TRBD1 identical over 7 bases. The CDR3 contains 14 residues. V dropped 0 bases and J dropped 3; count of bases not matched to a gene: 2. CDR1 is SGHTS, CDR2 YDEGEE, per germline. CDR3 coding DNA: TGTGCCAGCAGCTTGGGACAGGGAAAAGAGACCCAGTACTTC. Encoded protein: CASSLGQGKETQYF. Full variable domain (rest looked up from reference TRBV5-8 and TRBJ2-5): EAGVTQSPTHLIKTRGQQATLRCSPISGHTSVYWYQQALGLGLQFLLWYDEGEERNRGNFPPRFSGRQFPNYSSELNVNALELEDSALYLCASSLGQGKETQYFGPGTRLLVL.

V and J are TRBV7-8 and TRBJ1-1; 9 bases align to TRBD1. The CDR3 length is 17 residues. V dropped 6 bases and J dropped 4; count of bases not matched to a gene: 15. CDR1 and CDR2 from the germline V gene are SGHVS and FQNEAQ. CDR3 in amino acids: CASRGDRVYQIGTEAFF. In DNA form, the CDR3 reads TGTGCCAGCAGGGGGGACAGGGTGTATCAAATCGGCACTGAAGCTTTCTTT.

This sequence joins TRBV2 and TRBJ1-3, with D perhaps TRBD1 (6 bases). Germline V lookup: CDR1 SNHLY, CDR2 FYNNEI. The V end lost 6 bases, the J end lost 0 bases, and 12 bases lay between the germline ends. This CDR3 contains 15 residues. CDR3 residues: CASRPDRTSGNTIYF. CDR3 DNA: TGTGCCAGCAGACCCGACAGGACCTCTGGAAACACCATATATTTT.

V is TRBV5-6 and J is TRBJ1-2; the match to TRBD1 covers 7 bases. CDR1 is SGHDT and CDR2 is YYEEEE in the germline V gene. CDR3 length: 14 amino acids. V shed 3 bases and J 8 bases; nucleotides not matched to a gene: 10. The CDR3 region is CASSSSLTGHGYTF. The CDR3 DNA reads TGTGCCAGCAGCTCATCCCTGACAGGGCACGGCTACACCTTC.

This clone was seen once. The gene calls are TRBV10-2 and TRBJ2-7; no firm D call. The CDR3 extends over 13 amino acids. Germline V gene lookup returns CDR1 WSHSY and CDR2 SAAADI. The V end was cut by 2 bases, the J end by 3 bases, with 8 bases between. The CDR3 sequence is CASSEAAIYEQYF. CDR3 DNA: TGCGCCAGCAGTGAGGCGGCCATCTACGAGCAGTACTTC.

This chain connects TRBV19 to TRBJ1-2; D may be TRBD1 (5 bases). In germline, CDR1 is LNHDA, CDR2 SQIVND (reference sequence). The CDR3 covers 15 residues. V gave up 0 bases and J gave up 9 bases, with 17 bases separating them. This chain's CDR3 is CASSIERSGGASYTF. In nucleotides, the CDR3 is TGTGCCAGTAGTATAGAACGATCCGGAGGGGCTAGCTACACCTTC.